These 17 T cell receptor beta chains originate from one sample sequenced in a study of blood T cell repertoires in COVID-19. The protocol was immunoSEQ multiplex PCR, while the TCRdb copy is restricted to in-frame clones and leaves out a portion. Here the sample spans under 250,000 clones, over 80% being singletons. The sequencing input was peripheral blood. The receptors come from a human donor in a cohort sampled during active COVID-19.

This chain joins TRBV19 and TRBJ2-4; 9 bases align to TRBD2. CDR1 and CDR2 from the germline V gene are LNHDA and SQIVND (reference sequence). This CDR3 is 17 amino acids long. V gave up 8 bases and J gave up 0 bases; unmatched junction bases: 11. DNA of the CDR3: TGTGCCAGTGGGACTAGCCTAGACTCTTTAGCCAAAAACATTCAGTACTTC. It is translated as CASGTSLDSLAKNIQYF.

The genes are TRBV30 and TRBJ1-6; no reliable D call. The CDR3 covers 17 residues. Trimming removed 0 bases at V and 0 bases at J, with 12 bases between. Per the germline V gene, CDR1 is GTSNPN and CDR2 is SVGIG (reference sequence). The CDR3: CAWSVPRGSSYNSPLHF. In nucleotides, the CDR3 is TGTGCCTGGAGTGTCCCCCGTGGGAGCTCCTATAATTCACCCCTCCACTTT.

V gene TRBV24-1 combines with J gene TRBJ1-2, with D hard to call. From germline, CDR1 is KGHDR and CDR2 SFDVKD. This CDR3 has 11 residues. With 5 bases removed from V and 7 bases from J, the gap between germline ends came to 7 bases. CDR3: CATSGTSGYTF. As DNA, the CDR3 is TGTGCCACCAGTGGAACTTCTGGCTACACCTTC.

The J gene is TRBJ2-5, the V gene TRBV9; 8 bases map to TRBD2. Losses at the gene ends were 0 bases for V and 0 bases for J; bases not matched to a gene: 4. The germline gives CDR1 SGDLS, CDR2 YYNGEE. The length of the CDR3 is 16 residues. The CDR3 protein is CASSVAGGGYQETQYF. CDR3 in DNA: TGTGCCAGCAGCGTAGCTGGCGGGGGGTACCAAGAGACCCAGTACTTC.

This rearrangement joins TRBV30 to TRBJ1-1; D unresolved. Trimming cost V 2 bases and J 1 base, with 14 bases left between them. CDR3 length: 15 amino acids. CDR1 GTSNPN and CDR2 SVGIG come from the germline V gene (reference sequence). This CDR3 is CAWSHKTAGNTEAFF. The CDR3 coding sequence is TGTGCCTGGAGTCATAAAACGGCAGGGAACACTGAAGCTTTCTTT.

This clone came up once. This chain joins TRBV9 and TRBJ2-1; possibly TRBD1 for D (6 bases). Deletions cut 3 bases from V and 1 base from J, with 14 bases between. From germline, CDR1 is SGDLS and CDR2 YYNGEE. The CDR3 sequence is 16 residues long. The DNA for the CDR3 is TGTGCCAGCAGCGCCATAGGGGGTCGGTCCTACAATGAGCAGTTCTTC. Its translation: CASSAIGGRSYNEQFF.

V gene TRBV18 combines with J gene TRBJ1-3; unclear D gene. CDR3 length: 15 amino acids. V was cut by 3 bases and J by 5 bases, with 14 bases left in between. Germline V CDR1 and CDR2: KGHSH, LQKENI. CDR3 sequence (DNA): TGTGCCAGCTCACCTACACAGAGTGCAAGAAACACCATATATTTT. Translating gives CASSPTQSARNTIYF.

The CDR3 nucleotides read TGTGCCAGCAGTTACTCGCGGGGGGAGACCCAGTACTTC. It is translated as CASSYSRGETQYF. The gene calls are TRBV6-5 and TRBJ2-5; 7 positions match TRBD2. CDR1 MNHEY and CDR2 SVGAGI come from the germline V gene. V gave up 0 bases and J gave up 5 bases; unmatched junction bases: 0. CDR3 length equals 13 residues.

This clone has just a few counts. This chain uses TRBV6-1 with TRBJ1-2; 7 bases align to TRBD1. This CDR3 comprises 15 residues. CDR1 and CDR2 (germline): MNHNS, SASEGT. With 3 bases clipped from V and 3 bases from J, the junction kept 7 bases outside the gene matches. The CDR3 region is CASSESTGVYYGYTF. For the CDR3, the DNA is TGTGCCAGCAGTGAGAGCACAGGGGTCTACTATGGCTACACCTTC.

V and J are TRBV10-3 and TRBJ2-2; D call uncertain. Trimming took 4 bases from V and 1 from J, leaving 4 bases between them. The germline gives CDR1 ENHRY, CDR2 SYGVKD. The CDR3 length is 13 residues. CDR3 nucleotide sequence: TGTGCCATCAGTGGACAGAACACCGGGGAGCTGTTTTTT. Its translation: CAISGQNTGELFF.

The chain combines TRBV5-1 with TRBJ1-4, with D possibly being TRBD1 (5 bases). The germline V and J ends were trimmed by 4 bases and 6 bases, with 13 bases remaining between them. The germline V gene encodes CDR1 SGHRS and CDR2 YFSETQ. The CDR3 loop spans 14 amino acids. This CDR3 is CASSNQGGDEKLFF. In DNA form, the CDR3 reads TGCGCCAGCAGCAATCAGGGAGGTGATGAAAAACTGTTTTTT.

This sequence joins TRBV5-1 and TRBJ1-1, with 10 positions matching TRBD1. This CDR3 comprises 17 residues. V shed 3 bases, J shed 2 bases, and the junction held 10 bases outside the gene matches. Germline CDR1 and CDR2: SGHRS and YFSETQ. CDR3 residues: CASSSVPTGGANTEAFF. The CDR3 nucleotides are TGCGCCAGCAGCTCCGTACCGACAGGGGGCGCCAACACTGAAGCTTTCTTT.

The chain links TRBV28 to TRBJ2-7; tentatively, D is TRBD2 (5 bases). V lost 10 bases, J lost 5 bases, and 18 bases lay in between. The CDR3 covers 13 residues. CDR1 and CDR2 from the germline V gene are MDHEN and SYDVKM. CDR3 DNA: TGTGCCACTCAACGGGATCTTCGCAACGAGCAGTACTTC. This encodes CATQRDLRNEQYF.

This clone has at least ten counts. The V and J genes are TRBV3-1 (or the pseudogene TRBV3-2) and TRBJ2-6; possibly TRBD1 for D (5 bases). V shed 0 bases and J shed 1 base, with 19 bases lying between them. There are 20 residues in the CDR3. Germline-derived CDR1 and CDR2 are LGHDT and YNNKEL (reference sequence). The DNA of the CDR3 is TGTGCCAGCAGCCAAGATTGGCCAGGGAAGTATAAGTCTGGGGCCAACGTCCTGACTTTC. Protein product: CASSQDWPGKYKSGANVLTF.

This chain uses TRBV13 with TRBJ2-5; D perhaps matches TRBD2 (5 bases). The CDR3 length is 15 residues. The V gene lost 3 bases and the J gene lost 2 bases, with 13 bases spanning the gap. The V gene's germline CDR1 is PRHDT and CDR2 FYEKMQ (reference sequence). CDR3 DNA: TGTGCCAGCAGCTTTCGTTTAAGCGGACAAGAGACCCAGTACTTC. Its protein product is CASSFRLSGQETQYF.

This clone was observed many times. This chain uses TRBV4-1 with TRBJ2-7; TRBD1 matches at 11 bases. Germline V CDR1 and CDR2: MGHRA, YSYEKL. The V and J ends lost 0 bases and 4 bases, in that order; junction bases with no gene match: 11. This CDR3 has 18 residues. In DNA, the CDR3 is TGCGCCAGCAGCCAAGAGGGGCGCCGGGACAGGGGGAGTTACGAGCAGTACTTC. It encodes CASSQEGRRDRGSYEQYF.

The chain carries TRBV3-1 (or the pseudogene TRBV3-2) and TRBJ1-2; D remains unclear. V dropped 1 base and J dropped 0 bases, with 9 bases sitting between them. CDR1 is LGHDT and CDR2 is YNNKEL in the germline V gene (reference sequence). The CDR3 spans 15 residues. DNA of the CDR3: TGTGCCAGCAGCCAAGGGAGGGCAGCTAACTATGGCTACACCTTC. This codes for CASSQGRAANYGYTF.